Below are 12 T cell receptor beta chains sequenced from a single sample in a study of OX40 agonist ivuxolimab in advanced cancers. Generated by immunoSEQ multiplex PCR, the TCRdb table keeps only in-frame clones and is missing some. The sample records around 100,000 clones, less than 95% being singletons. Sequences were derived from CD4+ or CD8+ T cells sorted from blood, sampled in a trial of the OX40 agonist ivuxolimab. The origin of the receptors is an adult with an advanced solid tumor such as melanoma, head and neck, liver or kidney cancer.

The chain joins TRBV19 to TRBJ2-7; the D is unclear. V was pared by 1 base and J by 1 base, with 8 bases between. Per germline, CDR1 LNHDA and CDR2 SQIVND (reference sequence). This CDR3 is built from 14 residues. The chain's CDR3 is CASSIALTSYEQYF. CDR3 bases: TGTGCCAGTAGTATAGCCCTTACTTCCTACGAGCAGTACTTC.

The chain combines TRBV5-4 with TRBJ2-7; 7 bases align to TRBD1. Losses at the gene ends were 4 bases for V and 4 bases for J; bases not matched to a gene: 8. The CDR3 has 14 residues. CDR1 and CDR2 from the germline V gene are SGHNT and YYREEE (reference sequence). For the CDR3, the DNA is TGTGCCAGCAGCCCCGATAGGGGGCCTTACGAGCAGTACTTC. Translating it yields CASSPDRGPYEQYF.

This chain connects TRBV4-1 to TRBJ1-3, with D possibly TRBD1 on 6 matching bases. Germline V lookup: CDR1 MGHRA, CDR2 YSYEKL. The CDR3 extends over 15 amino acids. Between the trimmed V and J ends, which lost 0 bases and 4 bases, there was a span of 10 bases. CDR3 residues: CASSQEGARGNTIYF. The CDR3 nucleotides are TGCGCCAGCAGCCAAGAGGGGGCGCGAGGAAACACCATATATTTT.

V and J are TRBV27 and TRBJ1-6; no firm D call. The CDR3 length is 12 residues. In germline, CDR1 is MNHEY, CDR2 SMNVEV (reference sequence). Between the trimmed V and J ends, which lost 3 bases and 7 bases, there was a span of 4 bases. This CDR3 is CASSFSNSPLHF. Here the CDR3 DNA reads TGTGCCAGCAGTTTTTCAAATTCACCCCTCCACTTT.

The chain is built from TRBV11-2 and TRBJ2-3; tentatively, D is TRBD1 or TRBD2 (6 bases each). Germline loops: CDR1 SGHAT, CDR2 FQNNGV. CDR3 length: 15 residues. V gave up 0 bases and J gave up 4 bases, with 11 bases separating them. CDR3 in amino acids: CASSLDQGRSDTQYF. The CDR3 DNA reads TGTGCCAGCAGCTTAGATCAGGGGAGGTCAGATACGCAGTATTTT.

The chain combines TRBV19 with TRBJ1-5, with a weak D call TRBD1 (5 bases). Trimming removed 1 base at V and 5 bases at J, with 12 bases between. Per germline, CDR1 LNHDA and CDR2 SQIVND (reference sequence). CDR3 length: 15 amino acids. The CDR3 coding sequence is TGTGCCAGTAGTATAGGGGGCAGGGTGCATCAGCCCCAGCATTTT. Its protein is CASSIGGRVHQPQHF.

This sequence joins TRBV23-1 and TRBJ2-3, with a weak D call TRBD1 (5 bases). TRBV23-1 is placed among ORFs of uncertain function. Between the trimmed V and J ends, which lost 6 bases and 2 bases, there was a span of 30 bases. This CDR3 has 20 amino acids. The DNA for the CDR3 is TGCGCCAGCAGCCTCCTCCCTTCGACCAGGGTGATCCCTCCCACAGATACGCAGTATTTT. Its protein product is CASSLLPSTRVIPPTDTQYF.

V is TRBV4-1 and J is TRBJ2-7; D might be TRBD1 or TRBD2, each matching 6 bases. Germline V gives CDR1 MGHRA, CDR2 YSYEKL. This CDR3 comprises 14 residues. V was pared by 2 bases and J by 2 bases, with 10 bases between. For the CDR3, the DNA is TGCGCCAGCAGCCAACCCGGGGGCCCCTACGAGCAGTACTTC. It translates to CASSQPGGPYEQYF.

This chain uses TRBV6-1 with TRBJ2-2, with TRBD2 as a possible D gene (6 bases). Trimming shortened V by 6 bases and J by 4 bases, and 15 bases separated the two germline ends. Germline V gene sequence: CDR1 MNHNS, CDR2 SASEGT. The length of the CDR3 is 15 residues. The CDR3, as DNA: TGTGCCAGCAGCCGAGGAGGGGACCCCACCGGGGAGCTGTTTTTT. Its protein product is CASSRGGDPTGELFF.

The J gene is TRBJ1-3, the V gene TRBV5-1; D possibly corresponds to TRBD1 (6 bases). V shed 5 bases and J shed 0 bases, with 9 bases lying between them. Germline lookup yields CDR1 SGHRS and CDR2 YFSETQ. The CDR3 totals 14 residues. CDR3 DNA sequence: TGCGCCAGCAGTCCGGACAGCTCTGGAAACACCATATATTTT. Its translation is CASSPDSSGNTIYF.

The chain combines TRBV14 with TRBJ2-5; D not certain. The V gene lost 3 bases and the J gene lost 7 bases, with 15 bases spanning the gap. The CDR3 is made up of 14 amino acids. The V gene's germline CDR1 is SGHDN and CDR2 FVKESK. In DNA form, the CDR3 reads TGTGCCAGCAGCCACTCTCTCCTCTTCGGGACCCAGTACTTC. Its protein product is CASSHSLLFGTQYF.

This sequence joins TRBV5-1 and TRBJ1-3; D gene ambiguous. Germline lookup yields CDR1 SGHRS and CDR2 YFSETQ. The CDR3 is 14 amino acids. V was trimmed by 5 bases and J by 1 base, leaving 10 bases between them. The CDR3 coding sequence is TGCGCCAGCAGAATGGGGATATCTGGAAACACCATATATTTT. Translation: CASRMGISGNTIYF.